The 17 T cell receptor beta chains in this list originate from one sample, sequenced in a study of T-cell reconstitution after alpha-beta-depleted transplantation in children. As it was prepared, the TCRbeta library received unique molecular identifiers. MiXCR, run by TCRdb on the PCR reads, gives a single entry per CDR3 protein. This table holds about 830,000 distinct CDR3 sequences, approximately 15% found once. Material: PBMCs, mostly from graft donor cells, obtained 360 days after TCRalphabeta/CD19-depleted stem cell transplant. Source of these receptors: a male patient between 5 and 17 years old who had a stem cell transplant for acute lymphoblastic leukemia, so the T cells may come from the graft donor.

The CDR3 loop is CASSIRTGGFNEQFF. CDR3 DNA sequence: TGTGCCAGTAGTATTCGGACAGGGGGCTTCAATGAGCAGTTCTTC. The V and J genes are TRBV19 and TRBJ2-1; 11 bases fit TRBD1. V shed 3 bases and J 6 bases; nucleotides not matched to a gene: 4. This CDR3 comprises 15 residues. CDR1 is LNHDA and CDR2 is SQIVND in the germline V gene (reference sequence).

The chain couples TRBV12-3 or TRBV12-4 to TRBJ1-5; 7 bases map to TRBD1. The CDR3 extends over 14 amino acids. The V gene end was trimmed by 7 bases and the J gene end by 2 bases; junction bases not matched to a gene: 5. The CDR3 loop reads CASNTGVGNQPQHF. In nucleotides, the CDR3 is TGTGCCAGCAATACAGGGGTCGGCAATCAGCCCCAGCATTTT.

The chain joins TRBV5-1 to TRBJ2-3, with D unresolved. Germline assignment: CDR1 SGHRS and CDR2 YFSETQ. The ends were cut back, 0 bases at V and 4 bases at J, with 12 bases in the middle. CDR3 size: 15 residues. The CDR3 region is CASSLARLRSDTQYF. The CDR3 coding sequence is TGCGCCAGCAGCTTGGCCCGGTTAAGATCAGATACGCAGTATTTT.

The chain uses TRBV25-1 and TRBJ1-2; D not resolved. Trimming cost V 6 bases and J 4 bases, with 9 bases left between them. This CDR3 has 12 amino acids. Germline-derived CDR1 and CDR2 are MGHDK and SYGVNS. Here the CDR3 reads CASSGEVYGYTF. The DNA for the CDR3 is TGTGCCAGCAGCGGAGAGGTCTATGGCTACACCTTC.

This clonotype was counted a few times. The J gene is TRBJ2-2, the V gene TRBV7-2; 7 bases align to TRBD2. Per the germline V gene, CDR1 is SGHTA and CDR2 is FQGNSA. J lost 2 bases, V lost 4 bases, and 7 bases had no gene match. The CDR3 has 16 amino acids. CDR3 sequence: CASSSPGTTNTGELFF. The CDR3 DNA sequence: TGTGCCAGCAGCTCCCCCGGGACTACAAACACCGGGGAGCTGTTTTTT.

V usage is TRBV20-1 and J usage is TRBJ2-5; D remains ambiguous. The germline CDR1 and CDR2 sequences are DFQATT and SNEGSKA (reference sequence). Trimming removed 5 bases at V and 2 bases at J, with 21 bases between. The CDR3 has 16 residues. CDR3 sequence reads: CSAYTTTGLGQETQYF. For the CDR3, the DNA is TGCAGTGCTTACACGACGACCGGTCTGGGGCAAGAGACCCAGTACTTC.

This clonotype has more than one count but fewer than ten. The rearrangement uses TRBV5-1 and TRBJ2-1; D is possibly TRBD1 (6 bases). The germline V and J ends were trimmed by 4 bases and 15 bases, with 20 bases remaining between them. Germline V gene data show CDR1 as SGHRS and CDR2 as YFSETQ. This CDR3 comprises 13 residues. DNA of the CDR3: TGCGCCAGCAGCCCAATTACAGGGCCTAGAGGGTTCTTC. This sequence encodes CASSPITGPRGFF.

In the case of this clonotype: At one of its ends the junction is not consistent with the germline gene, which may arise from a read error. The chain couples TRBV12-3 or TRBV12-4 to TRBJ2-1; TRBD2 matches 13 bases. The CDR3 runs 18 residues. CDR3 sequence: CAISLTLILAGGGDEQFF. CDR3 sequence (DNA): TGTGCCATCAGTTTAACCCTGATACTAGCGGGAGGGGGCGATGAGCAGTTCTTC.

The table lists this clonotype with many counts. J is TRBJ2-3 and V is TRBV5-1, with 8 bases matching TRBD2. The V gene end was trimmed by 7 bases and the J gene end by 2 bases; junction bases not matched to a gene: 6. CDR1 and CDR2 (germline): SGHRS, YFSETQ. The CDR3 covers 14 residues. CDR3 sequence reads: CASSGRALTDTQYF. As DNA, the CDR3 is TGCGCCAGCTCCGGGAGGGCCCTCACAGATACGCAGTATTTT.

This clonotype came up a few times. This rearrangement joins TRBV27 to TRBJ2-7, with 10 bases aligning to TRBD1. The V segment lost 7 bases and the J segment 6 bases; nucleotides outside the gene matches: 12. The CDR3 sequence is 15 residues long. CDR1 MNHEY and CDR2 SMNVEV come from the germline V gene (reference sequence). The DNA of the CDR3 is TGTGCCAGCACCACACGGGGACAGGGGAGAGCCGAGCAGTACTTC. It encodes CASTTRGQGRAEQYF.

V and J are TRBV5-1 and TRBJ2-7; D may correspond to TRBD1 or TRBD2 (5 bases each). The V gene's germline CDR1 is SGHRS and CDR2 YFSETQ. The V and J ends lost 3 bases and 7 bases respectively, with 14 bases between them. CDR3 length equals 13 residues. This CDR3 is CASSYMGREEQYF. In DNA, the CDR3 is TGCGCCAGCAGCTATATGGGACGTGAAGAGCAGTACTTC.

The chain has TRBV20-1 and TRBJ2-3; TRBD2 aligns across 10 bases. V was clipped by 4 bases and J by 3 bases; unmatched bases: 7. CDR3 length equals 15 residues. CDR1 is DFQATT, CDR2 SNEGSKA, per germline (reference sequence). The CDR3 DNA reads TGCAGTGCTACCAAGCTAGCGGGAGTAACAGATACGCAGTATTTT. Translation gives CSATKLAGVTDTQYF.

This clonotype was seen a handful of times. V usage is TRBV9 and J usage is TRBJ1-2; D possibly corresponds to TRBD1 (5 bases). The CDR3 loop spans 18 amino acids. Germline CDR1 and CDR2: SGDLS and YYNGEE. With 4 bases removed from V and 4 bases from J, the gap between germline ends came to 26 bases. The CDR3 protein is CASSPKRMSGRKVYGYTF. CDR3 bases: TGTGCCAGCAGCCCTAAAAGGATGTCGGGACGAAAGGTCTATGGCTACACCTTC.

This clonotype appeared a few times. The chain is built from TRBV18 and TRBJ1-1; no reliable D call. Germline CDR1 and CDR2: KGHSH and LQKENI. The CDR3 contains 16 residues. With 3 bases removed from V and 10 bases from J, the gap between germline ends came to 24 bases. For the CDR3, the DNA is TGTGCCAGCTCACCCCGGGAGTACCTATTGGGGATTTCAGCTTTCTTT. Residues: CASSPREYLLGISAFF.

This CDR3 reads CASSDVAGEGSQETQYF. The CDR3 DNA sequence: TGTGCCAGCTCAGACGTAGCGGGAGAGGGGAGCCAAGAGACCCAGTACTTC. The J gene is TRBJ2-5, the V gene TRBV18, with 9 positions matching TRBD2. The V and J ends lost 5 bases and 1 base, in that order; junction bases with no gene match: 11. Germline assignment: CDR1 KGHSH and CDR2 LQKENI. There are 17 residues in the CDR3.

The table lists this clonotype with many counts. This chain links TRBV20-1 with TRBJ2-1, with D perhaps matching TRBD2 (6 bases). Per the germline V gene, CDR1 is DFQATT and CDR2 is SNEGSKA (reference sequence). Trimming stripped 3 bases from V and 10 bases from J, with 19 bases between. The CDR3 totals 14 residues. The CDR3 DNA sequence: TGCAGTGCTAGGAACCCATGGACTACCACAGAGCAGTTCTTC. It specifies CSARNPWTTTEQFF.

This clonotype was counted only a few times. The J gene is TRBJ2-7, the V gene TRBV27, with 7 bases lining up with TRBD1. The germline gives CDR1 MNHEY, CDR2 SMNVEV (reference sequence). This CDR3 has 16 residues. J lost 2 bases, V lost 5 bases, and 12 bases had no gene match. The CDR3 nucleotides read TGTGCCAGCAGTGGCTTGACAGGGATCGGTGCCTACGAGCAGTACTTC. It encodes CASSGLTGIGAYEQYF.